This entry lists 10 T cell receptor beta chains sequenced from one sample in a study of breast tumors, draining lymph nodes, adjacent tissues. One entry per CDR3 protein results from TCRdb running MiXCR on the multiplex PCR reads. The profile shows approximately 130,000 distinct CDR3 sequences, around 20% of them singletons. Samples came from axillary lymph nodes draining the breast cancer. The sample taken for sequencing was axillary lymph node tissue. Receptors were obtained from a female donor with breast cancer. Some clones in this sample may be carry-over from other donors' samples.

This clonotype was picked up many times. The chain uses TRBV19 and TRBJ1-2, with 8 bases matching TRBD1. CDR1 is LNHDA and CDR2 is SQIVND in the germline V gene (reference sequence). There are 15 residues in the CDR3. With V trimmed by 3 bases and J by 8 bases, 11 bases remained unmatched. The CDR3, as DNA: TGTGCCAGTAGTATCACCGGGACAGGTCGGCGGGGCTACACCTTC. Its translation: CASSITGTGRRGYTF. Filled out from reference TRBV19 and TRBJ1-2, the complete variable domain reads DGGITQSPKYLFRKEGQNVTLSCEQNLNHDAMYWYRQDPGQGLRLIYYSQIVNDFQKGDIAEGYSVSREKKESFPLTVTSAQKNPTAFYLCASSITGTGRRGYTFGSGTRLTVV.

CDR3 bases: TGTGCCAGTAGTGGCTACAGCTTCTCCACTGAAGCTTTCTTT. It encodes CASSGYSFSTEAFF. This chain connects TRBV19 to TRBJ1-1; no reliable D call. Germline V gene data show CDR1 as LNHDA and CDR2 as SQIVND (reference sequence). The CDR3 loop spans 14 amino acids. Trimming took 5 bases from V and 4 from J, leaving 14 bases between them. The complete variable domain, with remaining parts taken from reference TRBV19 and TRBJ1-1, reads DGGITQSPKYLFRKEGQNVTLSCEQNLNHDAMYWYRQDPGQGLRLIYYSQIVNDFQKGDIAEGYSVSREKKESFPLTVTSAQKNPTAFYLCASSGYSFSTEAFFGQGTRLTVV.

This clonotype was seen repeatedly, ten times or more. The genes are TRBV5-1 and TRBJ2-3; D is undetermined. The V gene's germline CDR1 is SGHRS and CDR2 YFSETQ. The CDR3 covers 14 residues. Trimming removed 2 bases from V and 4 bases from J, with 11 bases in between. CDR3 in DNA: TGCGCCAGCAGCTTTCCTCCCCCCGCAGATACGCAGTATTTT. Protein: CASSFPPPADTQYF.

CDR3 in DNA: TGCGCCAGCAGTGAGTCGCAGGGTGCGACCCAGTACTTC. This translates into CASSESQGATQYF. This rearrangement joins TRBV10-1 to TRBJ2-5; maybe TRBD1 (5 bases). From germline, CDR1 is WNHNN and CDR2 SYGVQD (reference sequence). Trimming took 0 bases from V and 7 from J, leaving 9 bases between them. The CDR3 consists of 13 residues.

To note about this clonotype: A single base separates this from a much larger clone, so it may be a read error. V gene TRBV10-3 combines with J gene TRBJ2-7, with TRBD1 matching over 10 bases. This CDR3 spans 19 amino acids. Germline CDR1 is ENHRY and CDR2 is SYGVKD. V dropped 4 bases and J dropped 4; count of bases not matched to a gene: 19. The DNA of the CDR3 is TGTGCCATCAGTGGAACCCGACAGGGGGCAGGCAGGAGGGCTTACGAGCAGTACTTC. Amino acids: CAISGTRQGAGRRAYEQYF.

This clonotype was recorded only once. A read error is possible here, since a much larger clone lies one base away. No conserved phenylalanine or tryptophan ends this CDR3, so it is likely a read error. The chain couples TRBV12-3 or TRBV12-4 to TRBJ2-1, with 9 bases lining up with TRBD2. The trim removed 6 bases at V and 7 bases at J, leaving 10 bases unmatched. The CDR3 extends over 15 amino acids. Here the CDR3 DNA reads TGTGCCAGCAGCCAAACCCCCAGCGGGAGGAATGAGCAGTTCTCC. It is translated as CASSQTPSGRNEQFS.

Many counts were recorded for this clonotype. The chain is built from TRBV27 and TRBJ2-3, with TRBD2 matching over 7 bases. Germline loops: CDR1 MNHEY, CDR2 SMNVEV (reference sequence). The CDR3 extends over 15 amino acids. J gave up 4 bases and V 7 bases, and 11 bases lay outside the gene matches. The CDR3, as DNA: TGTGCCAGCAACCCGGGACTACAAATTGCAGATACGCAGTATTTT. Its translation: CASNPGLQIADTQYF.

The rearrangement uses TRBV5-8 and TRBJ1-5; 7 positions agree with TRBD1. In germline, CDR1 is SGHTS, CDR2 YDEGEE. The CDR3 totals 15 residues. The V gene end was trimmed by 0 bases and the J gene end by 4 bases; junction bases not matched to a gene: 4. The CDR3 bases are TGTGCCAGCAGCTTGGGAGGACAGGCAAATCAGCCCCAGCATTTT. It encodes CASSLGGQANQPQHF.

On this clonotype: Being one base from a much bigger clone, this may be a read error. The V and J genes are TRBV7-9 and TRBJ2-6; D is unclear. Per germline, CDR1 SEHNR and CDR2 FQNEAQ (reference sequence). The CDR3 is 11 residues long. CDR3 protein: CTSSGANVLTF. CDR3 in DNA: TGTACCAGCTCTGGGGCCAACGTCCTGACTTTC.

Concerning this clonotype itself: A read error is possible here, since a much larger clone lies one base away. This chain connects TRBV19 to TRBJ2-1, with a tentative D call TRBD1 (7 bases). The CDR3 sequence is 14 residues long. Germline lookup yields CDR1 LNHDA and CDR2 SQIVND (reference sequence). Trimming removed 3 bases from V and 8 bases from J, with 14 bases in between. This CDR3 reads CASSIGAGGYEQFF. For the CDR3, the DNA is TGTGCCAGTAGTATTGGGGCAGGGGGGTATGAGCAGTTCTTC.